Presented here are 20 T cell receptor beta chains from one specimen sequenced in a study of T cell changes during pregnancy in multiple sclerosis. The protocol was immunoSEQ multiplex PCR, while the TCRdb copy is restricted to in-frame clones and leaves out a portion. Of 60,000 to 85,000 clones listed, just under 95% were seen once; the top ten hold over 3.5%. The input for sequencing was peripheral blood, taken after pregnancy. These receptors were collected from a female donor in good health, enrolled as a control in a pregnancy study.

The chain carries TRBV5-8 and TRBJ2-7, with 8 bases aligning to TRBD2. The CDR3 runs 14 residues. After removal of 6 bases from V and 4 bases from J, the junction contained 9 bases not matched to a gene. The germline V gene encodes CDR1 SGHTS and CDR2 YDEGEE. In DNA, the CDR3 is TGTGCCAGCATGAAGACGAGCGGGGGATACGAGCAGTACTTC. This encodes CASMKTSGGYEQYF. Filled out from reference TRBV5-8 and TRBJ2-7, the complete variable domain reads EAGVTQSPTHLIKTRGQQATLRCSPISGHTSVYWYQQALGLGLQFLLWYDEGEERNRGNFPPRFSGRQFPNYSSELNVNALELEDSALYLCASMKTSGGYEQYFGPGTRLTVT.

The chain employs TRBV10-1 and TRBJ2-5, with D unresolved. Between the trimmed V and J ends, which lost 10 bases and 5 bases, there was a span of 14 bases. In germline, CDR1 is WNHNN, CDR2 SYGVQD (reference sequence). This CDR3 comprises 12 residues. The CDR3 loop reads CAIYGVWETQYF. The CDR3 DNA reads as TGCGCCATCTACGGAGTATGGGAGACCCAGTACTTC.

This chain links TRBV7-3 with TRBJ2-1; 7 bases fit TRBD2. The CDR3 has 15 residues. Trimming removed 0 bases from V and 9 bases from J; junction bases left unmatched: 8. Germline V gene lookup returns CDR1 SGHTA and CDR2 FQGTGA. DNA for the CDR3: TGTGCCAGCAGCTTAACGGCGCGGGAGAATACTGAGCAGTTCTTC. Translating it yields CASSLTARENTEQFF.

The chain uses TRBV9 and TRBJ2-7; perhaps TRBD1 as D (5 bases). The CDR3 runs 14 residues. Germline CDR1 reads SGDLS; CDR2 reads YYNGEE. The ends were cut back, 2 bases at V and 6 bases at J, with 15 bases in the middle. This CDR3 is CASSVHRGLGEQYF. In nucleotides, the CDR3 is TGTGCCAGCAGCGTCCATAGGGGCTTGGGCGAGCAGTACTTC.

The rearrangement joins TRBV4-3 to TRBJ2-2, with a weak D call TRBD1 (6 bases). The V end was cut by 4 bases, the J end by 4 bases, with 13 bases between. The CDR3 is 15 residues long. Germline V gene sequence: CDR1 LGHNA, CDR2 YSLEER. This CDR3 reads CASSRISRGTGELFF. The CDR3, as DNA: TGCGCCAGCAGCCGTATCAGCAGGGGCACCGGGGAGCTGTTTTTT.

The chain is built from TRBV4-1 and TRBJ1-1; 7 bases align to TRBD1. CDR3 length: 15 residues. Germline CDR1 and CDR2: MGHRA and YSYEKL. With V trimmed by 5 bases and J by 5 bases, 11 bases remained unmatched. The CDR3 sequence: CASSSRTGGGTEAFF. The DNA for the CDR3 is TGCGCCAGCAGCTCTCGGACAGGCGGGGGGACTGAAGCTTTCTTT.

The chain links TRBV7-9 to TRBJ2-7; D is possibly TRBD2 (6 bases). The CDR3 totals 12 residues. V lost 4 bases to trimming and J lost 6 bases, with 10 bases between them. The germline CDR1 and CDR2 sequences are SEHNR and FQNEAQ (reference sequence). CDR3 residues: CASSYGSSEQYF. In DNA, the CDR3 is TGTGCCAGCAGCTACGGGAGTAGCGAGCAGTACTTC.

V gene TRBV29-1 combines with J gene TRBJ1-1; D is perhaps TRBD1 (5 bases). Trimming removed 6 bases from V and 0 bases from J, with 11 bases in between. This CDR3 region has 13 residues. Looked up from germline, CDR1 is SQVTM and CDR2 is ANQGSEA. CDR3 nucleotides: TGCAGCGTCCCGACAGACTTGAACACTGAAGCTTTCTTT. Its protein is CSVPTDLNTEAFF.

The chain combines TRBV15 with TRBJ2-2, with 8 nucleotides matching TRBD1. After removal of 3 bases from V and 2 bases from J, the junction contained 5 bases not matched to a gene. The CDR3 runs 16 residues. Looked up from germline, CDR1 is LNHNV and CDR2 is YYDKDF (reference sequence). The CDR3 coding sequence is TGTGCCACCAGCAGTGGACAGGGTCCCAACACCGGGGAGCTGTTTTTT. It specifies CATSSGQGPNTGELFF.

The CDR3 spells CASSQATGIREKLFF. The CDR3 DNA follows: TGTGCCAGCAGCCAAGCAACAGGCATTCGAGAAAAACTGTTTTTT. V and J are TRBV4-2 and TRBJ1-4, with TRBD1 as a possible D gene (5 bases). The CDR3 runs 15 residues. V lost 1 base and J lost 8, with 14 bases in between. CDR1 LGHNA and CDR2 YNFKEQ come from the germline V gene.

A single count supports this clone. The rearrangement joins TRBV28 to TRBJ1-5; D gene uncertain. Germline loops: CDR1 MDHEN, CDR2 SYDVKM. The CDR3 extends over 16 amino acids. The V end lost 3 bases, the J end lost 0 bases, and 12 bases lay between the germline ends. CDR3 DNA: TGTGCCAGCAGTTTTCGGCCCGCGGTTAGCAATCAGCCCCAGCATTTT. Protein: CASSFRPAVSNQPQHF.

This chain joins TRBV5-1 and TRBJ2-7, with 12 bases lining up with TRBD1. V was clipped by 4 bases and J by 7 bases; unmatched bases: 9. Germline-derived CDR1 and CDR2 are SGHRS and YFSETQ. The CDR3 is made up of 15 amino acids. CDR3 bases: TGCGCCAGCAGCAACAAGGGACAGGGGGCAGGGGAGCAGTACTTC. It translates to CASSNKGQGAGEQYF.

The rearrangement uses TRBV5-1 and TRBJ2-7, with 7 nucleotides matching TRBD1. The CDR3 length is 15 residues. CDR1 is SGHRS, CDR2 YFSETQ, per germline. The junction had 7 bases not matched to a gene; V was cut back by 0 bases and J by 4 bases. The CDR3 sequence is CASSLALGGSYEQYF. The CDR3 bases are TGCGCCAGCAGCTTGGCCTTAGGGGGCAGTTACGAGCAGTACTTC.

The chain uses TRBV27 and TRBJ2-1; 11 bases agree with TRBD2. The CDR3 is 17 amino acids. Germline-derived CDR1 and CDR2 are MNHEY and SMNVEV (reference sequence). The V and J ends lost 5 bases and 8 bases, in that order; junction bases with no gene match: 14. The CDR3 protein is CASSIMAELAGVHEQFF. Here the CDR3 DNA reads TGTGCCAGCAGTATAATGGCGGAACTAGCGGGAGTACATGAGCAGTTCTTC.

V is TRBV11-2 and J is TRBJ1-3, with 9 nucleotides matching TRBD1. CDR3 size: 17 residues. Germline V CDR1 and CDR2: SGHAT, FQNNGV. Trimming took 1 base from V and 2 from J; bases not matched to a gene: 6. The CDR3 is CASSLGDRVRTGNTIYF. CDR3 sequence (DNA): TGTGCCAGCAGCTTAGGGGACAGGGTGAGAACTGGAAACACCATATATTTT.

CDR3 in DNA: TGTGCCAGCAGCCCCTCTAGCCTCCGGGGTTTAGATACGCAGTATTTT. Its translation: CASSPSSLRGLDTQYF. The chain combines TRBV4-2 with TRBJ2-3; the D gene is possibly TRBD2 (5 bases). This CDR3 region has 16 residues. CDR1 is LGHNA and CDR2 is YNFKEQ in the germline V gene. V lost 4 bases, J lost 5 bases, and 19 bases lay in between.

The rearrangement links TRBV10-3 to TRBJ2-2; 8 bases match TRBD1. CDR1 is ENHRY and CDR2 is SYGVKD in the germline V gene. The CDR3 is 14 amino acids. J lost 3 bases, V lost 5 bases, and 2 bases had no gene match. Here the CDR3 DNA reads TGTGCCATCAGTACGGACAGGGACACCGGGGAGCTGTTTTTT. This encodes CAISTDRDTGELFF.

J is TRBJ2-7 and V is TRBV10-1; TRBD1 aligns across 11 bases. Germline lookup yields CDR1 WNHNN and CDR2 SYGVQD (reference sequence). CDR3 size: 15 residues. With V trimmed by 0 bases and J by 3 bases, 1 base remained unmatched. Here the CDR3 reads CASSESGTGGYEQYF. The CDR3 coding sequence is TGCGCCAGCAGTGAGTCGGGGACAGGGGGCTACGAGCAGTACTTC.

The gene calls are TRBV5-8 and TRBJ2-2, with 7 bases lining up with TRBD1. Trimming removed 4 bases from V and 4 bases from J; junction bases left unmatched: 7. Germline V gene sequence: CDR1 SGHTS, CDR2 YDEGEE. This CDR3 is 15 amino acids long. CDR3 bases: TGTGCCAGCAGCCCCGACAGGGTCCCCACCGGGGAGCTGTTTTTT. This sequence encodes CASSPDRVPTGELFF.

This chain links TRBV11-3 with TRBJ2-3, with TRBD2 identical over 15 bases. The germline gives CDR1 SGHNT, CDR2 YENEEA. The CDR3 contains 15 residues. Trimming cost V 5 bases and J 5 bases; bases outside gene matches: 2. CDR3 nucleotides: TGTGCCAGCAGCCCGGGACTAGCGGGAGGAGATACGCAGTATTTT. As protein: CASSPGLAGGDTQYF.